A selection of T cell receptor beta chains follows, all from one sample in a study of blood T cell repertoires in COVID-19. Produced via immunoSEQ multiplex PCR; TCRdb's table is partial and in-frame only. The data show under 500,000 clones, roughly nine tenths seen once. Sequencing was carried out using PBMCs or T cells enriched from blood (not recorded which). All receptors derive from a woman between 18 and 29 years old with acute COVID-19. The CDR3 runs from the conserved cysteine through the conserved F or W. D genes are given only for firm matches. Where a row states a size, it is once, few, many or the class of an expanded clone; other rows omit it.

CDR3 | DNA | V | size | D | J
CASSRGQGSYF | TGTGCCAGCAGCCGAGGACAGGGATCGTACTTC | TRBV12-3/TRBV12-4 | . | TRBD1 | TRBJ2-4
CASSSRERPQHF | TGTGCCAGTAGTAGCCGTGAGCGGCCCCAGCATTTT | TRBV19 | . | . | TRBJ1-5
CASSQANGRRYTF | TGTGCCAGCAGCCAAGCGAATGGGAGGAGGTACACCTTC | TRBV14 | . | . | TRBJ1-2
CATSRLPPGQRKEKLFF | TGTGCCACCAGCAGGTTACCTCCGGGACAGAGGAAAGAAAAACTGTTTTTT | TRBV15 | . | TRBD1 | TRBJ1-4
CASSPVGGMNTEAFF | TGTGCCAGCAGCCCCGTCGGAGGCATGAACACTGAAGCTTTCTTT | TRBV14 | once | . | TRBJ1-1
CASSRAPGGSYNEQFF | TGTGCCAGCAGCCGAGCCCCGGGGGGCTCCTACAATGAGCAGTTCTTC | TRBV14 | . | TRBD2 | TRBJ2-1
CASSLDTTGMNEQFF | TGTGCCAGCAGCTTAGATACGACAGGGATGAATGAGCAGTTCTTC | TRBV11-3 | once | TRBD1 | TRBJ2-1
CASSPAGTSGMDTQYF | TGTGCCAGCAGCCCGGCAGGGACTAGCGGGATGGATACGCAGTATTTT | TRBV9 | . | TRBD2 | TRBJ2-3
CASSLGMLGQISGNTIYF | TGCGCCAGCAGCTTGGGGATGCTGGGACAGATCTCTGGAAACACCATATATTTT | TRBV5-1 | . | TRBD1 | TRBJ1-3
CASSFRTGGTDTQYF | TGTGCCAGCAGTTTCCGGACAGGGGGCACAGATACGCAGTATTTT | TRBV27 | . | TRBD1 | TRBJ2-3
CASSAGLAGFNEQFF | TGTGCCAGCAGCGCGGGACTAGCGGGATTCAATGAGCAGTTCTTC | TRBV7-2 | . | TRBD2 | TRBJ2-1
CASVSLNTEAFF | TGTGCCAGTGTGTCTTTGAACACTGAAGCTTTCTTT | TRBV19 | . | . | TRBJ1-1
CASSAEAFF | TGTGCCAGCAGCGCTGAAGCTTTCTTT | TRBV12-3/TRBV12-4 | few | . | TRBJ1-1
CASKEQGGTEAFF | TGCGCCAGCAAGGAACAGGGCGGCACTGAAGCTTTCTTT | TRBV10-2 | . | . | TRBJ1-1
CASSVGGGTWGEAFF | TGTGCCAGCAGCGTAGGGGGAGGTACTTGGGGTGAAGCTTTCTTT | TRBV9 | . | . | TRBJ1-1
CASSPAGTLTGTIYF | TGTGCCAGCAGCCCAGCCGGGACACTGACGGGGACCATATATTTT | TRBV3-1/TRBV3-2 | . | . | TRBJ1-3
CASSFRRGASNEQFF | TGTGCCAGTAGTTTTAGACGCGGGGCTTCCAATGAGCAGTTCTTC | TRBV19 | . | . | TRBJ2-1
CASSLVTSGTGANVLTF | TGTGCCAGCAGCTTAGTAACTAGCGGGACTGGGGCCAACGTCCTGACTTTC | TRBV7-2 | . | TRBD2 | TRBJ2-6
CASSVGEPDNSPLHF | TGTGCCAGCAGCGTAGGGGAGCCGGATAATTCACCCCTCCACTTT | TRBV9 | . | . | TRBJ1-6
CASSRTGGHQPQHF | TGTGCCAGCAGCCGTACAGGGGGGCATCAGCCCCAGCATTTT | TRBV7-2 | . | TRBD1 | TRBJ1-5
CATSRGPGEENQPQHF | TGTGCCACCAGCAGAGGCCCAGGGGAAGAGAATCAGCCCCAGCATTTT | TRBV15 | . | . | TRBJ1-5
CASSFDTGYYGYTF | TGTGCCAGCAGCTTCGATACAGGCTACTATGGCTACACCTTC | TRBV7-9 | . | . | TRBJ1-2
CASSVTGNSYEQYF | TGTGCCAGCAGCGTTACCGGGAATTCCTACGAGCAGTACTTC | TRBV5-5 | . | . | TRBJ2-7
CASSSRGRISEAFF | TGTGCCAGCAGCAGCAGGGGGCGTATCTCTGAAGCTTTCTTT | TRBV7-8 | . | TRBD1 | TRBJ1-1
CASTVGGAETQYF | TGTGCCAGTACGGTAGGGGGGGCAGAGACCCAGTACTTC | TRBV19 | . | . | TRBJ2-5
CASSIRWTSGVGNEQFF | TGTGCCAGTAGTATCCGCTGGACTAGCGGGGTGGGGAATGAGCAGTTCTTC | TRBV19 | . | TRBD2 | TRBJ2-1
CASSPGHSSYGYTF | TGTGCCAGCAGCCCGGGACATAGCTCGTATGGCTACACCTTC | TRBV7-2 | many | . | TRBJ1-2
CSVGANYEQYF | TGCAGCGTTGGGGCCAATTACGAGCAGTACTTC | TRBV29-1 | once | . | TRBJ2-7
CASGIETGVSYEQYF | TGTGCTTCCGGGATAGAGACTGGAGTCTCCTACGAGCAGTACTTC | TRBV6-5 | . | . | TRBJ2-7
CASTVRQGASEQYF | TGTGCCAGTACCGTAAGACAGGGGGCGAGTGAGCAGTACTTC | TRBV19 | . | TRBD1 | TRBJ2-7
CASSHTSEMADTQYF | TGTGCCAGCAGCCATACTAGCGAGATGGCAGATACGCAGTATTTT | TRBV3-1/TRBV3-2 | . | TRBD2 | TRBJ2-3
CASSQDRSANYGYTF | TGTGCCAGCAGCCAAGATCGTTCGGCTAACTATGGCTACACCTTC | TRBV3-1/TRBV3-2 | . | . | TRBJ1-2
CASSIPNTINYGYTF | TGTGCCAGTAGTATCCCGAACACCATAAACTATGGCTACACCTTC | TRBV19 | . | . | TRBJ1-2
CATSPNPSGSRNEQFF | TGTGCCACCAGTCCTAACCCTAGCGGGAGTCGTAATGAGCAGTTCTTC | TRBV24-1 | once | TRBD2 | TRBJ2-1
CASSLRGLRYNEQFF | TGTGCCAGCAGCTTAAGGGGGCTTAGGTACAATGAGCAGTTCTTC | TRBV11-3 | . | TRBD1 | TRBJ2-1
CASSGGLAVSYNEQFF | TGTGCCAGCAGTGGGGGACTAGCGGTCTCCTACAATGAGCAGTTCTTC | TRBV25-1 | few | TRBD2 | TRBJ2-1
CASSIEDTGTNTEAFF | TGTGCCAGTAGTATAGAAGACACAGGGACGAACACTGAAGCTTTCTTT | TRBV19 | once | . | TRBJ1-1
CASVDEGENTGELFF | TGTGCTAGTGTCGATGAGGGGGAAAACACCGGGGAGCTGTTTTTT | TRBV12-5 | . | . | TRBJ2-2
CASSLEYRGRETQYF | TGTGCCAGCAGTTTGGAGTACAGGGGGAGAGAGACCCAGTACTTC | TRBV27 | . | TRBD1 | TRBJ2-5
CASSLIGEGEQFF | TGTGCCAGCAGTTTGATAGGGGAGGGTGAGCAGTTCTTC | TRBV27 | . | TRBD2 | TRBJ2-1
CASSLAGASGVYEQYF | TGCGCCAGCAGCTTGGCGGGGGCTAGCGGGGTCTACGAGCAGTACTTC | TRBV5-1 | few | TRBD2 | TRBJ2-7